These 17 T cell receptor beta chains were sequenced from one sample in a study of T cells after yellow fever vaccination. Each CDR3 protein is one row after TCRdb ran MiXCR on the 5' RACE reads. In the table there are some 160,000 distinct CDR3 sequences, roughly 8.8% of which are singletons. The source material was CD8+ T cells sorted from PBMCs, sampled 45 days after the yellow fever booster vaccination. These receptors were taken from a man aged 18 to 30 who received the YFV17D yellow fever vaccine.

This clonotype was recorded many times. The chain is built from TRBV28 and TRBJ2-7; D call uncertain. This CDR3 spans 13 amino acids. Germline V CDR1 and CDR2: MDHEN, SYDVKM. V was clipped by 3 bases and J by 3 bases, with 9 bases between them. The CDR3, as DNA: TGTGCCAGCAGTTTGGACGGTCTCTACGAGCAGTACTTC. This encodes CASSLDGLYEQYF.

This clonotype was seen a handful of times. The chain has TRBV3-1 and TRBJ2-2; 8 nucleotides match TRBD1. V trimming: 1 base; J trimming: 6 bases; junction bases outside the gene matches: 10. The CDR3 is 17 amino acids. Germline CDR1 reads LGHDT; CDR2 reads YNNKEL (reference sequence). In DNA, the CDR3 is TGTGCCAGCAGCCAAGTTGTACGGACAGGGCTGCCCGGGGAGCTGTTTTTT. This sequence encodes CASSQVVRTGLPGELFF.

The genes are TRBV5-6 and TRBJ2-2, with 11 bases aligning to TRBD2. Germline V gene sequence: CDR1 SGHDT, CDR2 YYEEEE. The CDR3 spans 18 residues. With V trimmed by 4 bases and J by 0 bases, 8 bases remained unmatched. CDR3 sequence reads: CASSPPGLAVANTGELFF. The CDR3, as DNA: TGTGCCAGCAGCCCCCCGGGACTAGCGGTAGCGAACACCGGGGAGCTGTTTTTT.

The chain links TRBV6-5 to TRBJ2-2; D not resolved. Trimming shortened V by 5 bases and J by 4 bases, and 8 bases separated the two germline ends. CDR3 size: 13 residues. Germline CDR1 MNHEY, CDR2 SVGAGI. The CDR3 DNA reads TGTGCCAGCAGTCCACGAATCACCGGGGAGCTGTTTTTT. Protein sequence: CASSPRITGELFF.

Only a few counts were recorded for this clonotype. The gene calls are TRBV4-3 and TRBJ2-5, with TRBD2 identical over 7 bases. This CDR3 is 15 amino acids long. V shed 4 bases, J shed 4 bases, and the junction held 9 bases outside the gene matches. CDR1 and CDR2 (germline): LGHNA, YSLEER. CDR3 nucleotide sequence: TGCGCCAGCAGCCCAGCGTGGGGGGGAAGAGAGACCCAGTACTTC. Translation: CASSPAWGGRETQYF.

This clonotype was picked up a small number of times. The chain employs TRBV7-9 and TRBJ2-5, with D possibly TRBD1 on 6 matching bases. Germline CDR1 reads SEHNR; CDR2 reads FQNEAQ (reference sequence). The ends were cut back, 5 bases at V and 1 base at J, with 11 bases in the middle. This CDR3 has 14 residues. The CDR3 region has the DNA TGTGCCAGCAGCCAGACAGGAGTCCAAGAGACCCAGTACTTC. The encoded protein is CASSQTGVQETQYF.

The V call is TRBV7-4, the J call TRBJ2-7; TRBD2 is a possible D gene (5 bases). Germline V gives CDR1 SGHVT, CDR2 SQSDAQ. Trimming took 4 bases from V and 4 from J, leaving 11 bases between them. This CDR3 contains 13 residues. In DNA form, the CDR3 reads TGTGCCAGCAGCTCCCTGGACTCGTACGAGCAGTACGTC. Protein product: CASSSLDSYEQYV.

V gene TRBV28 combines with J gene TRBJ2-3; 9 nucleotides agree with TRBD1. V gave up 2 bases and J gave up 2 bases; unmatched junction bases: 11. Germline lookup yields CDR1 MDHEN and CDR2 SYDVKM. The CDR3 has 18 residues. The CDR3 DNA reads TGTGCCAGCAGTTTAGTCTTGGAGACAGGGGGTTCCACAGATACGCAGTATTTT. Translated, it gives CASSLVLETGGSTDTQYF.

The chain is built from TRBV9 and TRBJ2-1; 7 bases agree with TRBD1. CDR1 is SGDLS and CDR2 is YYNGEE in the germline V gene. CDR3 length: 16 residues. After removal of 1 base from V and 2 bases from J, the junction contained 6 bases not matched to a gene. Written as DNA, the CDR3 is TGTGCCAGCAGCGTAACTACCGGGACAGCCTACAATGAGCAGTTCTTC. Protein sequence: CASSVTTGTAYNEQFF.

The chain employs TRBV29-1 and TRBJ2-1; the match to TRBD2 covers 7 bases. The germline CDR1 and CDR2 sequences are SQVTM and ANQGSEA. Trimming took 1 base from V and 8 from J; bases not matched to a gene: 11. The CDR3 loop spans 15 amino acids. CDR3 bases: TGCAGCGTTGAAGGGGGCGGGGGAGCTAGTGATGAGCAGTTCTTC. Protein sequence: CSVEGGGGASDEQFF.

This CDR3 reads CASTGDLGYTF. In DNA form, the CDR3 reads TGCGCCAGTACAGGGGATCTGGGCTACACCTTC. This chain uses TRBV10-2 with TRBJ1-2; 7 nucleotides agree with TRBD1. There are 11 residues in the CDR3. CDR1 is WSHSY, CDR2 SAAADI, per germline. With 9 bases clipped from V and 8 bases from J, the junction kept 6 bases outside the gene matches.

The chain carries TRBV27 and TRBJ1-5; D remains unclear. The length of the CDR3 is 14 residues. Germline CDR1 MNHEY, CDR2 SMNVEV (reference sequence). With 5 bases removed from V and 3 bases from J, the gap between germline ends came to 11 bases. The CDR3 is CASSIGRYNQPQHF. The CDR3 region has the DNA TGTGCCAGCAGTATAGGGCGGTACAATCAGCCCCAGCATTTT.

This clonotype showed up many times. The gene calls are TRBV12-5 and TRBJ2-2; no clear D gene. Trimming removed 2 bases at V and 5 bases at J, with 6 bases between. The CDR3 totals 13 residues. Germline V gene lookup returns CDR1 LGHNT and CDR2 FRNRAP. Here the CDR3 reads CASGLWVTGELFF. CDR3 bases: TGTGCTAGTGGTTTGTGGGTTACCGGGGAGCTGTTTTTT.

This clonotype was picked up a small number of times. This chain joins TRBV9 and TRBJ2-1; TRBD2 is a possible D gene (5 bases). The V gene's germline CDR1 is SGDLS and CDR2 YYNGEE. Trimming pared 0 bases from V and 3 bases from J, leaving 13 bases between. The CDR3 length is 16 residues. In DNA form, the CDR3 reads TGTGCCAGCAGCGTAGAGGTGACTAACCTCTACAATGAGCAGTTCTTC. The encoded protein is CASSVEVTNLYNEQFF.

This clonotype has a handful of counts. V and J are TRBV11-2 and TRBJ2-7; TRBD2 matches at 8 bases. This CDR3 comprises 17 residues. Germline V lookup: CDR1 SGHAT, CDR2 FQNNGV. Trimming cost V 7 bases and J 3 bases; bases outside gene matches: 17. CDR3 nucleotides: TGTGCCAGCACCTCCGCCAGCGGGGGCTTTCTGAACTACGAGCAGTACTTC. Its translation: CASTSASGGFLNYEQYF.

This clonotype has only a few counts. The chain has TRBV5-6 and TRBJ2-3; 11 bases are shared with TRBD2. Germline V gene sequence: CDR1 SGHDT, CDR2 YYEEEE. The CDR3 length is 18 residues. The J segment lost 0 bases and the V segment lost 3 bases, leaving 9 bases of the junction unmatched. As DNA, the CDR3 is TGTGCCAGCAGCTCAACTAGCGGGGGAACCTCTAGCACAGATACGCAGTATTTT. This codes for CASSSTSGGTSSTDTQYF. The whole variable domain, remainder taken from reference TRBV5-6 and TRBJ2-3, is DAGVTQSPTHLIKTRGQQVTLRCSPKSGHDTVSWYQQALGQGPQFIFQYYEEEERQRGNFPDRFSGHQFPNYSSELNVNALLLGDSALYLCASSSTSGGTSSTDTQYFGPGTRLTVL.

This clonotype was seen repeatedly, ten times or more. This chain joins TRBV29-1 and TRBJ2-1, with D perhaps TRBD1 or TRBD2 (7 bases each). The length of the CDR3 is 13 residues. Germline CDR1 SQVTM, CDR2 ANQGSEA. V gave up 4 bases and J gave up 8 bases, with 15 bases separating them. The CDR3 region is CSVVVPGGDEQFF. CDR3 DNA: TGCAGCGTTGTGGTCCCAGGGGGGGATGAGCAGTTCTTC.